This is a list of T cell receptor beta chains from one sample in a study of response to subunit inactivated influenza vaccine. TCRdb processed the RT-PCR reads anew with MiXCR; each CDR3 protein has one entry. Of about 520,000 distinct CDR3 sequences listed, approximately 6.9% were seen once; the top ten hold roughly 13%. Source: PBMCs from blood, taken less than 25 months after vaccination. The receptor source for this set is a man between 50 and 69 years old who received an inactivated influenza vaccine. The CDR3 runs from the conserved cysteine through the conserved F or W. The order of the fields is V gene, clone size, J gene, D gene, CDR3 DNA, CDR3 protein. The D gene is left open where the match is weak. Some rows have no size entry. The others give once, few or many, or a class for an expanded clone.

TRBV29-1	few	TRBJ1-1	.	TGCAGCGTTGAAAAGACAGCTAACACTGAAGCTTTCTTT	CSVEKTANTEAFF
TRBV29-1	few	TRBJ2-7	TRBD1	TGCAGCGTTACCCCCGGGACAGGGGTACACGAGCAGTACTTC	CSVTPGTGVHEQYF
TRBV25-1	few	TRBJ2-2	.	TGTGCCAGCAGTGACCACGTGGCGAACACCGGGGAGCTGTTTTTT	CASSDHVANTGELFF
TRBV5-5	many	TRBJ2-7	.	TGTGCCAGCGGTTGGGGCGTAAGCTCCTACGAGCAGTACTTC	CASGWGVSSYEQYF
TRBV6-1	few	TRBJ2-7	TRBD1	TGTGCCAGCAGTCTGGACAGGCACTCCTACGAGCAGTACTTC	CASSLDRHSYEQYF
TRBV24-1	many	TRBJ2-1	TRBD1	TGTGCCACCAGTGATTTAACCGGGACAGGGTTCGATGAGCAGTTCTTC	CATSDLTGTGFDEQFF
TRBV6-1	.	TRBJ1-6	.	TGTGCCAGCAAGGACGGGGCCTCCCCGAATTCACCCCTCCACTTT	CASKDGASPNSPLHF
TRBV10-3	many	TRBJ2-7	.	TGTGCCATCAGTGAGTCCCTAGCGTCTACCTACGAGCAGTACTTC	CAISESLASTYEQYF
TRBV20-1	many	TRBJ2-1	.	TGCAGTGCTAGCCTACAGGTATACAATGAGCAGTTCTTC	CSASLQVYNEQFF
TRBV29-1	many	TRBJ2-5	TRBD1	TGCAGCGTTGAAGGCCCAGGGACAGGTGAACAGACCCAGTACTTC	CSVEGPGTGEQTQYF
TRBV7-9	many	TRBJ2-7	TRBD1	TGTGCCAGCAGCTCTACAGGGGGCTTTTACGAGCAGTACTTC	CASSSTGGFYEQYF
TRBV11-2	many	TRBJ2-1	.	TGTGCCAGACGAGGGAGAATGTCCTACAATGAGCAGTTCTTC	CARRGRMSYNEQFF
TRBV7-9	.	TRBJ2-2	TRBD2	TGTGCCAGCAGCGGAACTAGCGGGAGGAACACCGGGGAGCTGTTTTTT	CASSGTSGRNTGELFF
TRBV30	few	TRBJ2-4	TRBD1	TGTGCCTGGACAGGGGGCGCATGGGACATTCAGTACTTC	CAWTGGAWDIQYF
TRBV12-3/TRBV12-4	many	TRBJ2-1	.	TGTGCCAGCAGTCGGACCCTATCGTCCTCCTACAATGAGCAGTTCTTC	CASSRTLSSSYNEQFF
TRBV21-1	.	TRBJ1-2	.	TGTGCCAGCAACAAACTTACCATTTCCCGGGACAGGGCTCACTATGGCTACACCTTC	CASNKLTISRDRAHYGYTF
TRBV10-3	few	TRBJ1-1	.	TGTGCCATCAGTGACAAAGGGTTCACTGAAGCTTTCTTT	CAISDKGFTEAFF
TRBV29-1	many	TRBJ1-2	TRBD1	TGCAGCGTCGGGGGACAGGGACGGTATGGCTACACCTTC	CSVGGQGRYGYTF